This entry lists 26 T cell receptor beta chains sequenced from one sample in a study of OX40 agonist ivuxolimab in advanced cancers. The table came from immunoSEQ multiplex PCR; TCRdb's copy has only in-frame clones and leaves some out. The sample includes 60,000 to 80,000 clones, around 79% of them seen just once. The sample was CD4+ or CD8+ T cells sorted from blood, taken in a trial of the OX40 agonist ivuxolimab. The receptors were gathered from an adult with an advanced solid tumor such as melanoma, head and neck, liver or kidney cancer.

V and J are TRBV28 and TRBJ1-1; 10 nucleotides agree with TRBD1. Trimming took 4 bases from V and 2 from J; bases not matched to a gene: 1. Germline CDR1 MDHEN, CDR2 SYDVKM. The CDR3 has 14 residues. The CDR3 region is CASSSTGGNTEAFF. The CDR3 DNA is TGTGCCAGCAGTTCGACAGGGGGCAACACTGAAGCTTTCTTT.

The chain couples TRBV6-5 to TRBJ2-7; D gene unclear. Germline V gives CDR1 MNHEY, CDR2 SVGAGI. Trimming left V 2 bases short and J 1 base short, with 6 bases between. CDR3 size: 13 residues. This CDR3 is CASSYGLSYEQYF. CDR3 DNA sequence: TGTGCCAGCAGTTACGGGCTATCCTACGAGCAGTACTTC.

V and J are TRBV4-2 and TRBJ2-7; 9 bases align to TRBD2. The CDR3 consists of 16 residues. Trimming cost V 4 bases and J 4 bases; bases outside gene matches: 11. Germline values: CDR1 LGHNA, CDR2 YNFKEQ. CDR3 sequence reads: CASSPPLREGLYEQYF. In DNA form, the CDR3 reads TGTGCCAGCAGCCCCCCGCTGCGGGAGGGACTTTACGAGCAGTACTTC.

The J gene is TRBJ1-6, the V gene TRBV2; tentatively, D is TRBD1 (5 bases). Per germline, CDR1 SNHLY and CDR2 FYNNEI. The CDR3 loop spans 16 amino acids. Trimming left V 6 bases short and J 8 bases short, with 20 bases between. The CDR3 DNA is TGTGCCAGCAGGGATCCCTCGGGGGGTAGGGATTCACCCCTCCACTTT. Translated: CASRDPSGGRDSPLHF.

V usage is TRBV5-1 and J usage is TRBJ2-2; D may correspond to TRBD1 or TRBD2 (5 bases each). Germline CDR1 SGHRS, CDR2 YFSETQ. The length of the CDR3 is 16 residues. Deletions cut 0 bases from V and 0 bases from J, with 9 bases between. The DNA for the CDR3 is TGCGCCAGCAGCTTGGCAGGGACCGCGAACACCGGGGAGCTGTTTTTT. As protein: CASSLAGTANTGELFF.

This chain links TRBV11-1 with TRBJ2-7; the D gene is possibly TRBD2 (6 bases). Trimming removed 0 bases from V and 2 bases from J, with 11 bases in between. The germline CDR1 and CDR2 sequences are SGHAT and FQDESV (reference sequence). The length of the CDR3 is 15 residues. The CDR3 DNA reads TGTGCCAGCAGCTTAGCCGCGGGGATGACCTACGAGCAGTACTTC. This sequence encodes CASSLAAGMTYEQYF. Based on the CDR3 plus reference TRBV11-1 and TRBJ2-7, the full variable domain is EAEVAQSPRYKITEKSQAVAFWCDPISGHATLYWYRQILGQGPELLVQFQDESVVDDSQLPKDRFSAERLKGVDSTLKIQPAELGDSAMYLCASSLAAGMTYEQYFGPGTRLTVT.

V and J are TRBV6-5 and TRBJ2-7; TRBD1 matches 8 bases. CDR3 size: 14 residues. V shed 4 bases, J shed 2 bases, and the junction held 4 bases outside the gene matches. Germline assignment: CDR1 MNHEY and CDR2 SVGAGI. This chain's CDR3 is CASSWAGQAYEQYF. The DNA of the CDR3 is TGTGCCAGCAGTTGGGCGGGACAGGCCTACGAGCAGTACTTC.

CDR3 in amino acids: CASSENRGNTIYF. CDR3 DNA: TGTGCCAGCAGTGAGAACAGGGGAAACACCATATATTTT. The V gene is TRBV2, the J gene TRBJ1-3; TRBD1 is a possible D gene (5 bases). Trimming removed 3 bases from V and 4 bases from J, with 7 bases in between. CDR1 is SNHLY and CDR2 is FYNNEI in the germline V gene. The CDR3 has 13 residues.

This clone was seen once. The chain links TRBV30 to TRBJ2-5; 7 nucleotides line up with TRBD2. The germline gives CDR1 GTSNPN, CDR2 SVGIG (reference sequence). This CDR3 spans 11 amino acids. Trimming took 7 bases from V and 4 from J; bases not matched to a gene: 3. The CDR3 DNA follows: TGTGCCTTTGGGGGGGGAGAGACCCAGTACTTC. This translates into CAFGGGETQYF.

The chain recombines TRBV7-2 with TRBJ2-2, with D perhaps matching TRBD2 (6 bases). This CDR3 spans 16 amino acids. The V and J ends lost 0 bases and 6 bases respectively, with 14 bases between them. Germline CDR1 and CDR2: SGHTA and FQGNSA. The CDR3 sequence is CASSLAPTSRSGELFF. The CDR3 DNA is TGTGCCAGCAGCTTAGCGCCCACTAGCCGATCCGGGGAGCTGTTTTTT. Complete variable domain (other parts from reference TRBV7-2 and TRBJ2-2): GAGVSQSPSNKVTEKGKDVELRCDPISGHTALYWYRQSLGQGLEFLIYFQGNSAPDKSGLPSDRFSAERTGGSVSTLTIQRTQQEDSAVYLCASSLAPTSRSGELFFGEGSRLTVL.

This clone has just a few counts. CDR3 in amino acids: CASSQDIRGTDTQYF. Here the CDR3 DNA reads TGCGCCAGCAGCCAAGATATTAGGGGCACAGATACGCAGTATTTT. V is TRBV4-1 and J is TRBJ2-3; no firm D call. Germline CDR1 is MGHRA and CDR2 is YSYEKL. This CDR3 comprises 15 residues. Trimming removed 0 bases at V and 1 base at J, with 8 bases between.

The rearrangement uses TRBV5-4 and TRBJ1-1, with D perhaps matching TRBD1 (5 bases). This CDR3 is built from 14 residues. V shed 4 bases and J shed 3 bases, with 13 bases lying between them. From germline, CDR1 is SGHNT and CDR2 YYREEE (reference sequence). The CDR3, as DNA: TGTGCCAGCAGCGGAGGGGTTAGAGACACTGAAGCTTTCTTT. The encoded protein is CASSGGVRDTEAFF.

The chain carries TRBV7-9 and TRBJ2-2; D not certain. The CDR3 spans 12 residues. Germline values: CDR1 SEHNR, CDR2 FQNEAQ (reference sequence). V lost 2 bases, J lost 5 bases, and 3 bases lay in between. The CDR3 region has the DNA TGTGCCAGCAGCTTAACTACCGGGGAGCTGTTTTTT. Translated, it gives CASSLTTGELFF.

The chain is built from TRBV5-5 and TRBJ2-3; 7 bases match TRBD1. V was clipped by 0 bases and J by 1 base; unmatched bases: 5. This CDR3 has 16 amino acids. From germline, CDR1 is SGHKS and CDR2 YYEKEE (reference sequence). The CDR3 DNA follows: TGTGCCAGCAGCTTGGGACAGGGTAGGGGCACAGATACGCAGTATTTT. This encodes CASSLGQGRGTDTQYF.

CDR3 amino acids: CASSQDEDRVTDTQYF. CDR3 in DNA: TGTGCCAGCAGCCAAGATGAGGACAGAGTCACAGATACGCAGTATTTT. The chain has TRBV4-2 and TRBJ2-3, with a tentative D call TRBD1 (6 bases). The CDR3 has 16 amino acids. Germline V gene lookup returns CDR1 LGHNA and CDR2 YNFKEQ. V lost 0 bases and J 2 bases, leaving 12 bases between the germline ends.

This clone was seen a few times. V gene TRBV7-2 combines with J gene TRBJ2-1; 11 nucleotides line up with TRBD2. The germline CDR1 and CDR2 sequences are SGHTA and FQGNSA. The CDR3 has 14 residues. After removal of 9 bases from V and 0 bases from J, the junction contained 1 base not matched to a gene. CDR3 bases: TGTGCCAGTAGCGGGGGGGACTCCTACAATGAGCAGTTCTTC. It yields the protein CASSGGDSYNEQFF.

The V call is TRBV27, the J call TRBJ2-3, with 12 bases matching TRBD2. V shed 6 bases, J shed 2 bases, and the junction held 6 bases outside the gene matches. The CDR3 contains 16 residues. The germline V gene encodes CDR1 MNHEY and CDR2 SMNVEV (reference sequence). CDR3 coding DNA: TGTGCCAGCAGGTTGACTAGCGGGAGCCCCACAGATACGCAGTATTTT. As protein: CASRLTSGSPTDTQYF.

V is TRBV5-4 and J is TRBJ1-1, with 11 bases matching TRBD1. The CDR3 is made up of 15 amino acids. The trim removed 4 bases at V and 4 bases at J, leaving 6 bases unmatched. Germline CDR1 SGHNT, CDR2 YYREEE (reference sequence). CDR3 residues: CASSLDRGLPTEAFF. DNA of the CDR3: TGTGCCAGCAGCCTGGACAGGGGGCTCCCCACTGAAGCTTTCTTT.

This clone was seen only a few times. The chain combines TRBV10-3 with TRBJ2-2; 9 nucleotides agree with TRBD1. The germline V gene encodes CDR1 ENHRY and CDR2 SYGVKD. With V trimmed by 7 bases and J by 5 bases, 5 bases remained unmatched. This CDR3 is built from 14 residues. CDR3: CAINPGTGTGELFF. In DNA form, the CDR3 reads TGTGCCATCAACCCCGGGACAGGGACCGGGGAGCTGTTTTTT.

This sequence joins TRBV27 and TRBJ2-2; no firm D call. CDR1 is MNHEY, CDR2 SMNVEV, per germline (reference sequence). The CDR3 is made up of 13 amino acids. The V end was cut by 0 bases, the J end by 6 bases, with 5 bases between. The CDR3 region is CASSLSRAGELFF. The CDR3 DNA reads TGTGCCAGCAGTTTATCTCGGGCCGGGGAGCTGTTTTTT.

The chain links TRBV10-3 to TRBJ2-7; 7 nucleotides match TRBD1. Germline values: CDR1 ENHRY, CDR2 SYGVKD. V gave up 0 bases and J gave up 5 bases; unmatched junction bases: 1. This CDR3 has 13 residues. The CDR3 bases are TGTGCCATCAGTGAGTCGACAGGGAACGAGCAGTACTTC. It specifies CAISESTGNEQYF.

V gene TRBV9 combines with J gene TRBJ2-7; 8 bases are shared with TRBD1. V gave up 4 bases and J gave up 3 bases; unmatched junction bases: 12. This CDR3 spans 16 amino acids. The germline V gene encodes CDR1 SGDLS and CDR2 YYNGEE. The CDR3, as DNA: TGTGCCAGCAGCTATACAGGGGGGTTTGAGTACTACGAGCAGTACTTC. Translation gives CASSYTGGFEYYEQYF.

The rearrangement links TRBV7-6 to TRBJ2-1; either TRBD1 or TRBD2 may supply D (5 bases each). The V gene lost 3 bases and the J gene lost 6 bases, with 9 bases spanning the gap. The CDR3 sequence is 13 residues long. Per the germline V gene, CDR1 is SGHVS and CDR2 is FNYEAQ. CDR3 loop: CASSFFGANEQFF. The CDR3 coding sequence is TGTGCCAGCAGCTTTTTCGGGGCCAATGAGCAGTTCTTC. The entire variable domain, with the rest obtained from reference TRBV7-6 and TRBJ2-1, is as follows: GAGVSQSPRYKVTKRGQDVALRCDPISGHVSLYWYRQALGQGPEFLTYFNYEAQQDKSGLPNDRFSAERPEGSISTLTIQRTEQRDSAMYRCASSFFGANEQFFGPGTRLTVL.

CDR3 loop: CASSLVGGGTADTQYF. CDR3 bases: TGCGCCAGCAGCCTCGTCGGCGGGGGGACGGCAGATACGCAGTATTTT. The chain carries TRBV4-1 and TRBJ2-3; 8 bases map to TRBD2. CDR1 and CDR2 (germline): MGHRA, YSYEKL. CDR3 length equals 16 residues. V was clipped by 4 bases and J by 4 bases; unmatched bases: 10.

V usage is TRBV6-5 and J usage is TRBJ2-7, with 10 bases that match TRBD1. Germline V CDR1 and CDR2: MNHEY, SVGAGI. V dropped 4 bases and J dropped 6; count of bases not matched to a gene: 3. There are 13 residues in the CDR3. CDR3 coding DNA: TGTGCCAGCAGTTCGGGACAGGGGTTCGAGCAGTACTTC. It yields the protein CASSSGQGFEQYF.

The genes are TRBV11-1 and TRBJ2-7; weak D call: TRBD2 (6 bases). Germline CDR1 and CDR2: SGHAT and FQDESV (reference sequence). V was clipped by 1 base and J by 3 bases, with 10 bases between them. CDR3 length equals 14 residues. DNA for the CDR3: TGTGCCAGCAGCTTAGAGGAGGGACGCTACGAGCAGTACTTC. This gives the protein CASSLEEGRYEQYF.